This T cell receptor (beta chain) comes out of a study of beta chain features in type 1 diabetes. About the study: Sorted cell examination encompassed over 90 million cells across all samples. The study's findings and limits: Diminished insertions and augmented deletions at VDJ junctions characterized type 1 diabetes patients. Shorter TCRB CDR3s, moderately but significantly so, marked every one of the four CD4+ subsets in Type 1 diabetes patients.

Germline CDR1 and CDR2: DFQATT and SNEGSKA (reference sequence). This CDR3 has 11 amino acids. The V gene lost 2 bases and the J gene lost 12 bases, with 13 bases spanning the gap. TCRB transcripts that were expressed got sequenced, as all of the isolated RNA had been reverse transcribed. About 3.9 million reads on average were seen across naive, central memory and regulatory T cell samples. Repertoires were generated with immunoSEQ multiplex PCR, while TCRdb's copy carries only in-frame clones and drops some. The sample has 350,000 to 450,000 clones; approximately 13% are singletons. This clone was counted between two and nine times. Its antigen is currently unknown.

J is TRBJ1-1 and V is TRBV20-1, with D maybe TRBD1 (5 bases). This receptor was identified in a man aged 25 to 45 in good health. The sample consisted of naive CD4+ T cells from blood. DNA for the CDR3: TGCAGTGCTAGAAGGGACGGCCTTTCTTTCTTT. Translation: CSARRDGLSFF.